This note documents a single TCR beta chain sequence. Its cognate antigen is unknown. This specimen belongs to a study of T cell responses to AZD1222 COVID-19 vaccine. Study findings and constraints: The study found Spike-specific TCR breadth and depth rose after two AZD1222 doses. Donor demographics were predominantly white British with a female majority; clonal diversity may be underestimated.

Second-dose schedules of about 4 or about 12 weeks were combined. The germline V gene encodes CDR1 MDHEN and CDR2 SYDVKM. The V end lost 1 base, the J end lost 10 bases, and 5 bases lay between the germline ends. The CDR3 consists of 12 residues. The data were produced by immunoSEQ multiplex PCR, yet TCRdb's version contains in-frame clones alone and is incomplete. This sample has roughly 150,000 clones, with more than 75% found just once. The sample was peripheral blood, taken 28 days after the second AZD1222 dose. The chain couples TRBV28 to TRBJ1-6; D unclear. This clonotype originated in an adult who received the AZD1222 COVID-19 vaccine. CDR3: CASSLSMSPLHF. CDR3 coding DNA: TGTGCCAGCAGTTTATCAATGTCACCCCTCCACTTT. Full variable domain (missing parts from reference TRBV28 and TRBJ1-6): DVKVTQSSRYLVKRTGEKVFLECVQDMDHENMFWYRQDPGLGLRLIYFSYDVKMKEKGDIPEGYSVSREKKERFSLILESASTNQTSMYLCASSLSMSPLHFGNGTRLTVT.